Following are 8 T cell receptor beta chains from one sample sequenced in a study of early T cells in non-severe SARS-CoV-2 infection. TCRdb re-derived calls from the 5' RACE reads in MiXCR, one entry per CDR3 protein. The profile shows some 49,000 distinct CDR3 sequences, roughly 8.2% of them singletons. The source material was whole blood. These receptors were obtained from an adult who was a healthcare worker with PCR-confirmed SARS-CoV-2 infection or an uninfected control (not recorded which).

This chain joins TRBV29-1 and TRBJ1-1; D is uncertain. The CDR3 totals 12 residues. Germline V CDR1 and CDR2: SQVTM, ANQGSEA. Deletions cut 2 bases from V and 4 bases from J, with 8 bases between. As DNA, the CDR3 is TGCAGCGTTGAAAGGGAGGGCACTGAAGCTTTCTTT. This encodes CSVEREGTEAFF.

The CDR3 loop reads CASSSRQAKGSPLHF. The CDR3 DNA reads as TGTGCCAGCAGCTCCCGACAGGCGAAAGGTTCACCCCTCCACTTT. The gene calls are TRBV7-6 and TRBJ1-6, with a possible D match to TRBD1 (6 bases). The germline gives CDR1 SGHVS, CDR2 FNYEAQ. The CDR3 covers 15 residues. V lost 4 bases and J lost 9, with 16 bases in between.

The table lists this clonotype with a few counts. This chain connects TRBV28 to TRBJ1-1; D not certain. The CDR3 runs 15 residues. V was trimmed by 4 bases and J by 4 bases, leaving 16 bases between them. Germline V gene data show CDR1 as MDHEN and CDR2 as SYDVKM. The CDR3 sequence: CASSWIRASGTEAFF. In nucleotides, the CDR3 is TGTGCCAGCAGTTGGATCAGAGCCTCGGGCACTGAAGCTTTCTTT.

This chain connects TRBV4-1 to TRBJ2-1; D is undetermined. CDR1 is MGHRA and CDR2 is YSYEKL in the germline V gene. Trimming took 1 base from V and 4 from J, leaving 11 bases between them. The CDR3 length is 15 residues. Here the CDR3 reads CASSQVLTEYNEQFF. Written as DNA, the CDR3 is TGCGCCAGCAGCCAAGTCCTTACCGAATACAATGAGCAGTTCTTC.

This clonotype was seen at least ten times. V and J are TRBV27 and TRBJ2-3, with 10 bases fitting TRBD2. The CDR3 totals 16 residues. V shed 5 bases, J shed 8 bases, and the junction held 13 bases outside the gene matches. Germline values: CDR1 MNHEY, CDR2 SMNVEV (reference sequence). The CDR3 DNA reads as TGTGCCAGCAGTCGACAGGGAGCGGGAGGGTTTAGTACGCAGTATTTT. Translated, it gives CASSRQGAGGFSTQYF.

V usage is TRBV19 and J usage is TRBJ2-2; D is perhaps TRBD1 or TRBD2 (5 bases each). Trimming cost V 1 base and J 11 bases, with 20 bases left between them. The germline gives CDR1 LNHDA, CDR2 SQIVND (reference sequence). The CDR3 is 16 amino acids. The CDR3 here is CASSIAIRGAIGELFF. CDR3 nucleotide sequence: TGTGCCAGTAGTATAGCAATCCGGGGCGCAATCGGAGAGCTGTTTTTT.

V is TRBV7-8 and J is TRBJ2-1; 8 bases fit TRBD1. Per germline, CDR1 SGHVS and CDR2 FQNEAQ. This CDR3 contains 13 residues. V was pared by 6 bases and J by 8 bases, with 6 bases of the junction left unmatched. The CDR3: CASRDRVRDEQFF. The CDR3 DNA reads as TGTGCCAGCAGGGACAGGGTCCGAGATGAGCAGTTCTTC.

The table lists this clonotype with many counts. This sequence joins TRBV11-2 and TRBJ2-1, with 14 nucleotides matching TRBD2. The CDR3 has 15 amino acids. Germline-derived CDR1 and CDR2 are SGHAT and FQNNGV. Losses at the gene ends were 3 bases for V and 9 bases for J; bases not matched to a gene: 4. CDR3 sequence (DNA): TGTGCCAGCAGCTTGACTAGCGGGAGGGTCTCTGAGCAGTTCTTC. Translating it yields CASSLTSGRVSEQFF.